This T cell receptor (beta chain) derives from a study of T cell changes during pregnancy in multiple sclerosis. This clone was detected once. Generated by immunoSEQ multiplex PCR, the TCRdb table keeps only in-frame clones and is missing some. This repertoire shows approximately 35,000 clones, roughly 90% found once; its top ten account for around 0.4%. The length of the CDR3 is 16 residues. Per germline, CDR1 SEHNR and CDR2 FQNEAQ (reference sequence). Trimming cost V 4 bases and J 6 bases, with 18 bases left between them. V gene TRBV7-9 combines with J gene TRBJ2-2; tentative D call: TRBD2 (5 bases). The specimen comprised CD4+ T cells from peripheral blood mononuclear cells, sampled in the second trimester of pregnancy. This clonotype was sampled from a female donor in good health, enrolled as a control in a pregnancy study. The CDR3 region is CASSSLGPLGAGELFF. The CDR3 DNA is TGTGCCAGCAGCTCGCTCGGGCCCCTCGGGGCCGGGGAGCTGTTTTTT.